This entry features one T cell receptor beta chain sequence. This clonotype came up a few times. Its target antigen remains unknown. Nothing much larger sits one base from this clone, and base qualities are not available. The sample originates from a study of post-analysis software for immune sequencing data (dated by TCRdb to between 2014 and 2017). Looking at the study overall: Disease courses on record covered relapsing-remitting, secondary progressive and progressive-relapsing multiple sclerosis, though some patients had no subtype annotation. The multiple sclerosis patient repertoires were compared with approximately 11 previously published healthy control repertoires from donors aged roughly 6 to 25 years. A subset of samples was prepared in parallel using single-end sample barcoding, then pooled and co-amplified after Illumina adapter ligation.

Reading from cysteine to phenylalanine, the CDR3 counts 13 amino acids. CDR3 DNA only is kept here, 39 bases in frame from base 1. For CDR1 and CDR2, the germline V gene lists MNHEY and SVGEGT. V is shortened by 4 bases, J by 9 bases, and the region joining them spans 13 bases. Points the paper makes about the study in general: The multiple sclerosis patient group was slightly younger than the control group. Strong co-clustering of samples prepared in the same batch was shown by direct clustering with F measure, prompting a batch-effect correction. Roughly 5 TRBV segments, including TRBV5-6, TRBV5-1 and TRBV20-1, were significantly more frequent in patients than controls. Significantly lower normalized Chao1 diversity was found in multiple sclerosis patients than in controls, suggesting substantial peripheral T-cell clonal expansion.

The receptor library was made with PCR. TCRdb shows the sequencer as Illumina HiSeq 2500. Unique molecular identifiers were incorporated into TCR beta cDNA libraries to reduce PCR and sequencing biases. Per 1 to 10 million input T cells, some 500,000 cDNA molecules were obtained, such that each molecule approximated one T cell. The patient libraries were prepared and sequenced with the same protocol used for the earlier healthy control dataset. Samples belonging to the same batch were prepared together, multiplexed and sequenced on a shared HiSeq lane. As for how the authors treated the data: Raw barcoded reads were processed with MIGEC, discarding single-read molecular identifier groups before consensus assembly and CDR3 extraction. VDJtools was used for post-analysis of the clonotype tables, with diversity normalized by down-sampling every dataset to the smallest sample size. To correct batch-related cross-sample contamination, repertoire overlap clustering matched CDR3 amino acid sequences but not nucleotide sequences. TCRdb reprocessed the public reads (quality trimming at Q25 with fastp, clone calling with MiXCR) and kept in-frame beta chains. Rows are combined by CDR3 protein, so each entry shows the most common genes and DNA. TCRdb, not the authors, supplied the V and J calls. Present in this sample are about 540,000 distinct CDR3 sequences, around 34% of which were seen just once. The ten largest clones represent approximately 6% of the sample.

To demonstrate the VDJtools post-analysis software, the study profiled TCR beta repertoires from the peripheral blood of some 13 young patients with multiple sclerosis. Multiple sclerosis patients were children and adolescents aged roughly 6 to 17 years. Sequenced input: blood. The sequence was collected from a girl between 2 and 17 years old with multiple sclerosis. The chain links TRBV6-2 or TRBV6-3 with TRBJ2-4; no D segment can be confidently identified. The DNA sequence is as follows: TGTGCCAGCAGTTCCGAGAGAAGTGTCATTCAGTACTTC. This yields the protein CASSSERSVIQYF.